Listed below are T cell receptor beta chains from one sample, sequenced in a study of beta chain features in type 1 diabetes. The repertoire was sequenced with immunoSEQ multiplex PCR; TCRdb's copy has only in-frame clones and lacks some. The sample lists over 150,000 clones, about 8.5% occurring once. Sequenced: central memory CD4+ T cells from blood. The receptor set was obtained from a man between 18 and 29 years old in good health. The CDR3 runs from the conserved cysteine through the conserved F or W. A D gene is named only where the DNA matches it firmly. Only part of the rows carry a size: once, few, many, or a class if the clone is expanded.

abundance,v_gene,d_gene,j_gene,CDR3aa,CDR3nt
few,TRBV6-5,.,TRBJ1-1,CASSSTRGRGEAFF,TGTGCCAGCAGTTCAACCCGGGGGAGAGGTGAAGCTTTCTTT
few,TRBV4-1,TRBD1,TRBJ2-3,CASSQEMGRGITDTQYF,TGCGCCAGCAGCCAAGAAATGGGCAGGGGGATAACAGATACGCAGTATTTT
few,TRBV6-4,TRBD2,TRBJ2-3,CASSDFSGSTDTQYF,TGTGCCAGCAGTGACTTTAGCGGGAGCACAGATACGCAGTATTTT
.,TRBV2,.,TRBJ2-2,CASSGQGTGELFF,TGTGCCAGCAGTGGCCAGGGAACCGGGGAGCTGTTTTTT
.,TRBV7-3,TRBD1,TRBJ2-6,CASSSSGGATPGANVLTF,TGTGCCAGCAGCTCCTCAGGGGGCGCAACCCCTGGGGCCAACGTCCTGACTTTC
many,TRBV5-8,TRBD1,TRBJ1-5,CASSLQGNQPQHF,TGTGCCAGCAGCTTACAGGGGAATCAGCCCCAGCATTTT
few,TRBV4-3,.,TRBJ1-6,CASSQDLGRGPPLHF,TGCGCCAGCAGCCAAGATTTGGGTAGAGGTCCACCCCTCCACTTT
few,TRBV6-5,.,TRBJ1-2,CASSLPIGDYGYTF,TGTGCCAGCAGTTTACCCATAGGGGACTATGGCTACACCTTC
.,TRBV9,.,TRBJ1-1,CASSARARENTEAFF,TGTGCCAGCAGCGCCCGTGCGAGGGAGAACACTGAAGCTTTCTTT
few,TRBV9,TRBD2,TRBJ2-1,CASSSAGGPYNEQFF,TGTGCCAGCAGCTCGGCGGGAGGGCCCTACAATGAGCAGTTCTTC
.,TRBV4-1,.,TRBJ2-7,CASSQVGDYEQYF,TGCGCCAGCAGCCAAGTCGGGGACTACGAGCAGTACTTC
few,TRBV28,TRBD1,TRBJ1-2,CAIDGGAGGYGYTF,TGTGCCATCGATGGCGGGGCAGGGGGCTATGGCTACACCTTC
.,TRBV4-1,TRBD2,TRBJ2-3,CASSRKTSGSTDTQYF,TGCGCCAGCAGCCGAAAGACTAGCGGGAGCACAGATACGCAGTATTTT
.,TRBV4-3,.,TRBJ1-1,CASSPERGNTEAFF,TGCGCCAGCAGCCCCGAAAGGGGGAACACTGAAGCTTTCTTT
few,TRBV18,.,TRBJ2-3,CASSPLVRGGTDTQYF,TGTGCCAGCTCACCCCTTGTTAGGGGTGGCACAGATACGCAGTATTTT
.,TRBV7-2,.,TRBJ2-5,CASSLGAGEETQYF,TGTGCCAGCAGCTTAGGGGCAGGTGAAGAGACCCAGTACTTC
few,TRBV7-2,.,TRBJ1-2,CASSLDSGSPNYGYTF,TGTGCCAGCAGCTTAGATTCTGGGAGCCCTAACTATGGCTACACCTTC
.,TRBV7-3,TRBD2,TRBJ2-2,CASSTSSGGTGELFF,TGTGCCAGCAGCACGTCTAGCGGGGGGACCGGGGAGCTGTTTTTT
.,TRBV7-3,TRBD2,TRBJ2-5,CASSSTLAGALQETQYF,TGTGCCAGCAGCTCCACGTTAGCGGGGGCCCTCCAAGAGACCCAGTACTTC
.,TRBV30,TRBD2,TRBJ2-2,CAWRGLAGDTGELFF,TGTGCCTGGAGGGGACTAGCGGGAGACACCGGGGAGCTGTTTTTT
.,TRBV7-7,.,TRBJ2-5,CASSSGQQETQYF,TGTGCCAGCAGCTCCGGACAGCAAGAGACCCAGTACTTC
few,TRBV7-3,.,TRBJ2-4,CASSPPRRGKEKNIQYF,TGTGCCAGCAGCCCCCCTCGGAGGGGAAAGGAAAAAAACATTCAGTACTTC
.,TRBV19,.,TRBJ1-1,CASSTPGVNTEAFF,TGTGCCAGTAGTACGCCAGGGGTGAACACTGAAGCTTTCTTT
few,TRBV28,TRBD1,TRBJ1-2,CASSLAQGPGYTF,TGTGCCAGCAGTTTAGCACAGGGGCCTGGCTACACCTTC
.,TRBV7-7,.,TRBJ2-7,CASSTGQDREQYF,TGTGCCAGCAGCACTGGTCAAGACAGGGAGCAGTACTTC
few,TRBV6-5,.,TRBJ1-1,CASREGGVTEAFF,TGTGCCAGCAGGGAGGGGGGGGTCACTGAAGCTTTCTTT
.,TRBV20-1,.,TRBJ1-4,CSASGQEKLFF,TGCAGTGCTAGTGGACAGGAAAAACTGTTTTTT
few,TRBV4-2,TRBD1,TRBJ2-7,CASSLNPGTGNFNEQYF,TGTGCCAGCAGCCTAAACCCCGGGACAGGGAATTTCAACGAGCAGTACTTC
many,TRBV29-1,TRBD1,TRBJ2-2,CSARDRGLNTGELFF,TGCAGCGCCAGGGACAGGGGTCTCAACACCGGGGAGCTGTTTTTT
.,TRBV14,.,TRBJ1-4,CASSQNPAGFEKLFF,TGTGCCAGCAGCCAAAATCCGGCAGGGTTTGAAAAACTGTTTTTT
.,TRBV6-5,TRBD1,TRBJ1-1,CASSYSAGQENTEAFF,TGTGCCAGCAGTTACTCGGCAGGACAGGAGAACACTGAAGCTTTCTTT
few,TRBV4-2,TRBD2,TRBJ2-2,CASSQSAGGLGGELFF,TGTGCCAGCAGCCAATCAGCGGGGGGGCTGGGCGGGGAGCTGTTTTTT
.,TRBV6-4,.,TRBJ1-2,CASSDSGGYGYTF,TGTGCCAGCAGTGACTCCGGAGGCTATGGCTACACCTTC
few,TRBV6-1,.,TRBJ1-2,CASSEHQGADYGYTF,TGTGCCAGCAGTGAACATCAGGGCGCGGACTATGGCTACACCTTC
few,TRBV11-2,TRBD1,TRBJ2-1,CASSHRGFSYNEQFF,TGTGCCAGCAGTCACAGGGGGTTCTCCTACAATGAGCAGTTCTTC
.,TRBV7-8,.,TRBJ2-5,CASSLQETQYF,TGTGCCAGCAGCTTACAGGAGACCCAGTACTTC
many,TRBV19,TRBD1,TRBJ1-1,CASRETGGEAFF,TGTGCCAGTAGAGAGACAGGGGGCGAAGCTTTCTTT
few,TRBV7-3,TRBD2,TRBJ2-2,CASSLRAGGPNTGELFF,TGTGCCAGCAGCTTAAGGGCGGGAGGCCCGAACACCGGGGAGCTGTTTTTT
few,TRBV6-5,.,TRBJ2-5,CASGVSETQYF,TGTGCCAGCGGAGTATCGGAGACCCAGTACTTC
many,TRBV5-6,TRBD1,TRBJ2-5,CASSRDRGQGQYF,TGTGCCAGCAGCCGTGACAGGGGGCAGGGCCAGTACTTC
.,TRBV7-2,.,TRBJ2-7,CASSLGRGLTHEQYF,TGTGCCAGCAGCTTAGGGCGGGGGCTTACCCACGAGCAGTACTTC
.,TRBV28,.,TRBJ2-3,CASSSPGLGFDTQYF,TGTGCCAGCAGTTCCCCGGGACTGGGTTTCGATACGCAGTATTTT
.,TRBV4-2,.,TRBJ2-7,CASSQDWGREHEQYF,TGTGCCAGCAGCCAAGATTGGGGCAGGGAACACGAGCAGTACTTC
many,TRBV9,TRBD1,TRBJ2-7,CASSRDRYSYEQYF,TGTGCCAGCAGCCGGGACAGGTACTCCTACGAGCAGTACTTC
.,TRBV28,.,TRBJ2-1,CASSSLGQPWVRNEQFF,TGTGCCAGCAGCTCTCTCGGACAGCCTTGGGTTCGGAATGAGCAGTTCTTC
.,TRBV7-2,TRBD2,TRBJ2-7,CASSLGGGGAYEQYF,TGTGCCAGCAGCTTAGGTGGCGGGGGGGCCTACGAGCAGTACTTC